The following is a T cell receptor beta chain sequence with its context. Germline CDR1 MGHRA, CDR2 YSYEKL. The CDR3 is made up of 12 amino acids. V shed 1 base and J shed 4 bases, with 2 bases lying between them. This entry belongs to a study of OX40 agonist ivuxolimab in advanced cancers. Sequencing used immunoSEQ multiplex PCR; TCRdb keeps in-frame clones, though not all of them. The table has 9,100 or so clones, about 67% seen once. The sequence came from an adult with an advanced solid tumor such as melanoma, head and neck, liver or kidney cancer. This material consisted of CD4+ or CD8+ T cells sorted from blood, taken in a trial of the OX40 agonist ivuxolimab. This rearrangement joins TRBV4-1 to TRBJ2-1, with unresolved D. CDR3 DNA: TGCGCCAGCAGCCAAGGGTACAATGAGCAGTTCTTC. Its protein product is CASSQGYNEQFF.